This T cell receptor (beta chain) was recorded in a study of shared clonotypes between healthy human individuals (dated by TCRdb to the early 2020s). With respect to the entire study: A few men and two women, aged 18 to 49 years, made up the cohort. To increase sequencing depth and limit assay-specific biases, different laboratories used diverse techniques to prepare libraries and sequence TCR repertoires. For each donor, CD4 naive and CD4 memory were each given three plates, CD8 naive was given two plates, and CD8 memory was given one plate. Each donor's leukapheresis produced roughly between roughly 0.85 and 10 billion PBMCs. Blood TCR repertoires of five healthy adults were deeply sequenced to estimate repertoire size and the extent of clonotype sharing between individuals.

The germline V gene provides CDR1 SGHRS and CDR2 YFSETQ. The junction carries 16 bases between V and J, which are trimmed by 4 bases and 2 bases respectively. Reading from cysteine to phenylalanine, the CDR3 counts 15 amino acids. Only CDR3 DNA is held: 45 bases, read in frame from base 1. The donors were healthy, HIV-negative adults with no recently reported acute infections or vaccinations. Every donor was a Caucasian adult living in Nashville, Tennessee, USA. CD4+ T cells were enriched through magnetic negative selection, after which naive cells were positively selected on CD45RA and the remaining negative fraction served as the memory subset. Blood was obtained by leukapheresis, after which PBMCs were separated by Ficoll-Histopaque density gradient centrifugation and cryopreserved in liquid nitrogen vapor phase. Analytical flow cytometry was used to check the purity and quantity of every magnetically sorted T cell population. Each sorted fraction had its genomic DNA isolated and then quantified by UV absorbance on a Nanodrop 2000c.

Using the deep immunoSEQ assay, multiplex PCR amplified TCR CDR3 regions from genomic DNA. For each cell subset, the extracted genomic DNA was distributed evenly across all wells of several immunoSEQ 96-well plates, and each plate served as one replicate. For sorted subsets, each replicate PCR was loaded with 150 to 250 ng genomic DNA, equivalent to 32,000 or so T cell genomes. Purified libraries were quantified with a Qubit 3.0 fluorometer, sized on a Bioanalyzer 2100, and re-quantified with the KAPA Library Quantification kit. Every immunoSEQ 96-well plate was sequenced on a separate single-read 150-cycle Illumina NextSeq 550 flow cell. For the original study's pipeline: The immunoSEQ output contained only junctional sequences without quality scores, so filtering could not match that applied to full-length reads. To assign V/J genes and CDR3, sequences were annotated against IMGT germline references using PyIR, a Python wrapper for IgBLAST v1.9. Reads with weak V/J assignments (E-value above 1e-6), missing CDR3, stop codons, out-of-frame junctions, or ambiguous translated residues were removed. V3J clonotypes were defined as sequences sharing an identical inferred V gene, J gene, and CDR3 amino acid sequence. To compute the percentage overlap between repertoires, the number of shared unique clonotypes was divided by the size of the smaller repertoire. Richness of each repertoire was evaluated using RTK rarefaction, the Chao1 estimator, and Recon v2.1 estimates of unobserved clonotypes. Generation probabilities for all TCRbeta clonotypes obtained by the gDNA method from a handful of donors were computed using OLGA. TCRdb obtained this table from immuneACCESS and retained in-frame rearrangements with V and J assigned. These tables miss some clones; where compared with another copy, unresolved V genes account for less than half of the shortfall, and the remainder is unexplained. V and J calls and clone size are those listed in that table; D and trimming were worked out from the DNA. The sample table lists 2 million to 2.5 million clones, around 95% of them with a count of one. In total, the top ten clones hold roughly 0.13% of the sample.

Results the study describes overall, beyond this receptor: Naive subsets generally had larger estimated clonotype richness than memory subsets did. Across a few donors, about 4.5% of naive CD4, roughly 3.5% of naive CD8, around 2.1% of memory CD4, and around 0.4% of memory CD8 clonotypes were shared. Pairwise subsampling indicated that sequencing depth was expected to affect the degree of clonotype sharing among donors. Because the study included a small number of donors, the genetic and exposure-history diversity represented was limited. Even with the large sequencing depth, rarefaction of the sorted-subset datasets indicated that sequencing was incomplete. Sampling was limited to blood, and TCR repertoires in tissue likely differ from TCR repertoires in blood. Clonotypes shared by all four sorted-subset donors showed higher generation probabilities than non-shared clonotypes.

Notes on this clone: The antigen it recognizes is unknown. No per-base quality is available; no much larger clone lies one base away.

Sequenced: naive CD4+ T cells sorted from blood. This specimen's cell subset or site label, per the study, means: CD45RA+ positively selected. The chain is made from TRBV5-1 and TRBJ2-7; the D gene assignment is perhaps TRBD1 or TRBD2, with each matching 5 bases. The source is a man younger than 35 in good health. The nucleotides are TGCGCCAGCAGCCTAAGGGACCAAAAAGCCTACGAGCAGTACTTC. It is translated as CASSLRDQKAYEQYF.